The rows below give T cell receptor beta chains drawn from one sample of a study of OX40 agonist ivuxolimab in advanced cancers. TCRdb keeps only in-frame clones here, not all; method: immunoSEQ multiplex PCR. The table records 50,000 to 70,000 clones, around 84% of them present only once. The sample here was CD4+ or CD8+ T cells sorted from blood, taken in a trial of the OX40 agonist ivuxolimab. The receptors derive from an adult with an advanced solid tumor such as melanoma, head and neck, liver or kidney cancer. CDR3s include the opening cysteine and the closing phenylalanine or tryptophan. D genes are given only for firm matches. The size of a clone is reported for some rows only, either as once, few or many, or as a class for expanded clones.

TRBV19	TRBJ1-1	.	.	TGTGCCAGTAGACCCCCAGCGGGGATAAACACTGAAGCTTTCTTT	CASRPPAGINTEAFF
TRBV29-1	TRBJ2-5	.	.	TGCAGCGTTGTATCCGGGATCCAACAAGAGACCCAGTACTTC	CSVVSGIQQETQYF
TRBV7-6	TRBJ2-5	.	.	TGTGCCAGCAGCCCCCGGACAGCGCAAGAGACCCAGTACTTC	CASSPRTAQETQYF
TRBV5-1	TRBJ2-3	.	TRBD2	TGCGCCAGCAGCTCGGATGGGACTAGCGGGGGCGCGCAGTATTTT	CASSSDGTSGGAQYF
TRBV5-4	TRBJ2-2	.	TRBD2	TGTGCCAGCAGCACGCCCAGCGGGGGCACCGGGGAGCTGTTTTTT	CASSTPSGGTGELFF
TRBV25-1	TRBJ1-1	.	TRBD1	TGTGCCAGCGGGGACAGGGTGAACACTGAAGCTTTCTTT	CASGDRVNTEAFF
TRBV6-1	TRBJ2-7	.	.	TGTGCCAGCAGTGAAGCGGGAGCACAATTTACCTACGAGCAGTACTTC	CASSEAGAQFTYEQYF
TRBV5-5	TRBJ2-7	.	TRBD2	TGTGCCAGCAGCGACCTTGGGAGGGAAGGCTCCTACGAGCAGTACTTC	CASSDLGREGSYEQYF
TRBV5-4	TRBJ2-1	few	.	TGTGCCAGCAGCTCCCGTGAGTTCACGGGGCCCAATGAGCAGTTCTTC	CASSSREFTGPNEQFF
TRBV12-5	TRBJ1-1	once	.	TGTGCTTCGAATCGGGTGGCGAACACTGAAGCTTTCTTT	CASNRVANTEAFF
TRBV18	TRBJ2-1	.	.	TGTGCCAGCTCACGGCACACGGGGCCAGGTGAGCAGTTCTTC	CASSRHTGPGEQFF
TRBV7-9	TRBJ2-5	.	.	TGTGCCAGCAGCCCGCTAGCTGGGAGGGGGAACCAAGAGACCCAGTACTTC	CASSPLAGRGNQETQYF
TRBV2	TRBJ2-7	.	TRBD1	TGTGCCAGCAGTAAGAGTAGACAGGGGGCGTGGGAGCAGTACTTC	CASSKSRQGAWEQYF
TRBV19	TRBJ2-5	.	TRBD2	TGTGCCAGTAGTGTCATGTGGGGACTAGCGGGTAGGGAGACCCAGTACTTC	CASSVMWGLAGRETQYF
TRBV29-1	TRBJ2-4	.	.	TGCAGCGCCCGGACAGACAACATTCAGTACTTC	CSARTDNIQYF
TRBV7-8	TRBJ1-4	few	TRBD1	TGTGCCAGCAGCAGACAGGGACCAACTAATGAAAAACTGTTTTTT	CASSRQGPTNEKLFF
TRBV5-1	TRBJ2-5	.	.	TGCGCCAGCAGCAGGGGGGGGGAGACCCAGTACTTC	CASSRGGETQYF
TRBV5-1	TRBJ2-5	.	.	TGCGCCAGCAGCCAAGGGACTGCGGAGACCCAGTACTTC	CASSQGTAETQYF
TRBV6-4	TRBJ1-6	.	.	TGTGCCAGCAGTGACAGTCCCTTGGCAGGGAACCCTAATTCACCCCTCCACTTT	CASSDSPLAGNPNSPLHF
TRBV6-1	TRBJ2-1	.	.	TGTGCCAGCAGTGACCTTCTGAGGGTCGAGAATGAGCAGTTCTTC	CASSDLLRVENEQFF
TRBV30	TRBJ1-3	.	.	TGTGCCTGTCCCAGCGGGTCCGGAAACACCATATATTTT	CACPSGSGNTIYF
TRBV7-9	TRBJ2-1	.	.	TGTGCCAGCAGCATCGGGAGCGGGCCGGGGTACAATGAGCAGTTCTTC	CASSIGSGPGYNEQFF
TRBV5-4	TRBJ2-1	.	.	TGTGCCAGCAGCTTGGGGGCGTATGAGCAGTTCTTC	CASSLGAYEQFF
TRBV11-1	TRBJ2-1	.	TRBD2	TGTGCCAGCAGATCGGGACTAGCGGGTTTCAATGAGCAGTTCTTC	CASRSGLAGFNEQFF
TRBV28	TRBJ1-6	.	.	TGTGCCAGCAGTTTCCAATATAATTCACCCCTCCACTTT	CASSFQYNSPLHF
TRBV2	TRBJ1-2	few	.	TGTGCCAGCAGTGAAGAACTCGGCAGGGCTAAGTATGGCTACACCTTC	CASSEELGRAKYGYTF
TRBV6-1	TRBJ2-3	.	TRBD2	TGTGCCAGCATTGCGGGGGGTACTAGCACAGATACGCAGTATTTT	CASIAGGTSTDTQYF
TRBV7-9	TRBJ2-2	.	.	TGTGCCAGCAGCCCTAACGCGTCGGACCGGGAGCTGTTTTTT	CASSPNASDRELFF
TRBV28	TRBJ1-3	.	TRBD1	TGTGCCAGCAGTCCAACAGGGGCGAATGGAAACACCATATATTTT	CASSPTGANGNTIYF
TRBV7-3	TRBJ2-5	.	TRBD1	TGTGCCAGCAGCTCCGCCGGGACAGCCCAAGAGACCCAGTACTTC	CASSSAGTAQETQYF
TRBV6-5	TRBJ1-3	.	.	TGTGCCAGCAGCCCGGACGGAGGAAACACCATATATTTT	CASSPDGGNTIYF
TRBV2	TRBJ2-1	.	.	TGTGCCAGCAGGGTTAGTGGCGAGCAGTTCTTC	CASRVSGEQFF
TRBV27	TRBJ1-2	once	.	TGTGCCAGCAGTTTACCCAGCCCAGACACCGCTAACTATGGCTACACCTTC	CASSLPSPDTANYGYTF
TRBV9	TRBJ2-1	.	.	TGTGCCAGCAGCGTAGGTACCTCGAGCTCCTACAATGAGCAGTTCTTC	CASSVGTSSSYNEQFF
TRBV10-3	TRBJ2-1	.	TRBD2	TGTGCCATCATGATAGGATTGACTAGCGGGGGAAATGAGCAGTTCTTC	CAIMIGLTSGGNEQFF
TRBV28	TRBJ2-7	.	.	TGTGCCAGCAGTAATAGCCTGGCACCCTACGAGCAGTACTTC	CASSNSLAPYEQYF
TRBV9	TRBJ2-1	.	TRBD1	TGTGCCAGCAGCGAAAGGACAGGTGACAATGAGCAGTTCTTC	CASSERTGDNEQFF
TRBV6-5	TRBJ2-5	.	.	TGTGCCAGCAGTCTGGGATACCTTAGAGAGACCCAGTACTTC	CASSLGYLRETQYF
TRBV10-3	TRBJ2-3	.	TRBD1	TGTGCCATCAGTCCCGCCGACAGGGGGCCAGATACGCAGTATTTT	CAISPADRGPDTQYF
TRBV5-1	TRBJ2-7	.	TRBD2	TGCGCCAGCAGCCGTATCGGAGTAGCGGGGACCTACGAGCAGTACTTC	CASSRIGVAGTYEQYF
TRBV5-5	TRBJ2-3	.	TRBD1	TGTGCCAGCAGCTTGCTTCCCGGGACAGGGATCACAGATACGCAGTATTTT	CASSLLPGTGITDTQYF
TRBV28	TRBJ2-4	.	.	TGTGCCAGCATCGGGAGTACTGCCAAAAACATTCAGTACTTC	CASIGSTAKNIQYF